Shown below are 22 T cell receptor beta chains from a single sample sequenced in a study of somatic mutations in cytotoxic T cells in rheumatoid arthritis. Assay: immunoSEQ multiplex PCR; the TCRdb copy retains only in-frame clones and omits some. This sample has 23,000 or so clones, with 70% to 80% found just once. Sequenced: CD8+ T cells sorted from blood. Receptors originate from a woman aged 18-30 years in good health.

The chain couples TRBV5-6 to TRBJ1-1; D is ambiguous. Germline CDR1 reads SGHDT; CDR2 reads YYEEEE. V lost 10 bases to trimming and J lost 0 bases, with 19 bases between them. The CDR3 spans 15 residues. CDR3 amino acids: CAETPTESLNTEAFF. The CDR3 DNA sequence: TGTGCCGAGACCCCGACGGAGTCTTTGAACACTGAAGCTTTCTTT.

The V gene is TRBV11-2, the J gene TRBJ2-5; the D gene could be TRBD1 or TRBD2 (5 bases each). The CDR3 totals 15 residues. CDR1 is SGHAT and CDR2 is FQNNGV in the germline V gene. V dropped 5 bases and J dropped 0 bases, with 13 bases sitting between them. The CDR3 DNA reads TGTGCCAGCAGCGACCACAGGAGGTACCAAGAGACCCAGTACTTC. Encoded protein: CASSDHRRYQETQYF.

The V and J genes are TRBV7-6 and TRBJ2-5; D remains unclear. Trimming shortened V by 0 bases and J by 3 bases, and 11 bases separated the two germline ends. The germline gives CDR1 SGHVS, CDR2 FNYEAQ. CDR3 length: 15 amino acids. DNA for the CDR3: TGTGCCAGCAGCTTAGCGGTACAGCTAAAAGAGACCCAGTACTTC. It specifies CASSLAVQLKETQYF.

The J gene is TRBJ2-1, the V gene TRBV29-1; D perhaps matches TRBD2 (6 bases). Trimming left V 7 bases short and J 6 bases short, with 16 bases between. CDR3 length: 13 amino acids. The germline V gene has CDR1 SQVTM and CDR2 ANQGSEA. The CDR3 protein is CSARPGGFNEQFF. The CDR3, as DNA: TGCAGCGCCCGGCCCGGAGGGTTCAATGAGCAGTTCTTC.

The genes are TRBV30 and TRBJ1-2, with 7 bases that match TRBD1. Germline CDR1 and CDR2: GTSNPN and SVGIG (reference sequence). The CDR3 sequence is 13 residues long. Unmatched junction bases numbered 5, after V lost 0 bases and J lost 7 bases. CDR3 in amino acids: CAWSVTGISGYTF. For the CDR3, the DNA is TGTGCCTGGAGTGTGACAGGGATAAGTGGCTACACCTTC.

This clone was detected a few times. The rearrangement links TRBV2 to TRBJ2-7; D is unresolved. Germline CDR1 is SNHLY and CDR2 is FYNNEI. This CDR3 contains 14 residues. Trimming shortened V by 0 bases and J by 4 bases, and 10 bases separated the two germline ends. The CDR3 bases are TGTGCCAGCAGTGAAGCGCCCGGAAGGTACGAGCAGTACTTC. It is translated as CASSEAPGRYEQYF. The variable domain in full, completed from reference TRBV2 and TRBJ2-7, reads EPEVTQTPSHQVTQMGQEVILRCVPISNHLYFYWYRQILGQKVEFLVSFYNNEISEKSEIFDDQFSVERPDGSNFTLKIRSTKLEDSAMYFCASSEAPGRYEQYFGPGTRLTVT.

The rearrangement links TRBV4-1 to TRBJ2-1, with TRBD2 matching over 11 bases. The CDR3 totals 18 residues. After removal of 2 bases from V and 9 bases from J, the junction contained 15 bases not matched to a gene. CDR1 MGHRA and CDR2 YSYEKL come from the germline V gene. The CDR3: CASSQIAGGPLPRGEQFF. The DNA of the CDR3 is TGCGCCAGCAGCCAAATAGCGGGGGGGCCTCTCCCTCGTGGTGAGCAGTTCTTC.

The CDR3 DNA sequence: TGTGCCAGCACCAAAGGGGAGAACACCGGGGAGCTGTTTTTT. It codes for CASTKGENTGELFF. This chain links TRBV6-7 with TRBJ2-2; perhaps TRBD1 as D (5 bases). TRBV6-7 is sorted into the ORF group, with uncertain function. Trimming cost V 7 bases and J 1 base, with 10 bases left between them. This CDR3 spans 14 amino acids.

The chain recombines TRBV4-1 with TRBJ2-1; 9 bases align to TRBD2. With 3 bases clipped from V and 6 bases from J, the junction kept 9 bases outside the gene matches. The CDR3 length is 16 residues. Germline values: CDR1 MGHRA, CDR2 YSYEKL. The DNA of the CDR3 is TGCGCCAGCAGCCACAAGGGAGCGGGAGGTCGCAATGAGCAGTTCTTC. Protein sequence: CASSHKGAGGRNEQFF.

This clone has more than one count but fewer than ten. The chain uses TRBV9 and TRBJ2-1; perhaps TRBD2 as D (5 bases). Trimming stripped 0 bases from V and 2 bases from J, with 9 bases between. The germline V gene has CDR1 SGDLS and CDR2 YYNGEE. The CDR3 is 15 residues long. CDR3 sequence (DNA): TGTGCCAGCAGCGTAGACCTAGCCCCCTACAATGAGCAGTTCTTC. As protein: CASSVDLAPYNEQFF.

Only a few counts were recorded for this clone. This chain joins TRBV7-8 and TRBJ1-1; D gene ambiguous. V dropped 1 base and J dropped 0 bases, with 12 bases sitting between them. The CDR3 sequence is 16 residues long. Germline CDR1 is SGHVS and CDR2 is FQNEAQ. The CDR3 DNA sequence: TGTGCCAGCAGCTTAGGGGCCGGGAGGATGAACACTGAAGCTTTCTTT. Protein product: CASSLGAGRMNTEAFF.

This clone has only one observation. The CDR3 bases are TGTGCTAGTGGTTTGGGACCCGAGGGGGGTGAAGCTTTCTTT. Translated: CASGLGPEGGEAFF. This rearrangement joins TRBV12-5 to TRBJ1-1; a possible D gene is TRBD1 (6 bases). There are 14 residues in the CDR3. Trimming took off 1 base at V and 7 bases at J, with 13 bases between the two ends. Germline V CDR1 and CDR2: LGHNT, FRNRAP.

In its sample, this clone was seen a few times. The CDR3 sequence is CASSPWTGDQPQHF. For the CDR3, the DNA is TGTGCCAGCAGTCCTTGGACAGGGGACCAGCCCCAGCATTTT. The chain employs TRBV6-1 and TRBJ1-5; 9 bases are shared with TRBD1. The V gene's germline CDR1 is MNHNS and CDR2 SASEGT. The CDR3 is made up of 14 amino acids. Trimming cost V 5 bases and J 7 bases; bases outside gene matches: 6.

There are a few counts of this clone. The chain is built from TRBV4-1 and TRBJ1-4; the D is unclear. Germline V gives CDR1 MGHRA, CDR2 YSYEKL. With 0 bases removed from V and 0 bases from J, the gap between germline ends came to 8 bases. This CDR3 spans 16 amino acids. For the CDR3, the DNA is TGCGCCAGCAGCCAAGATATCTTGGCAACTAATGAAAAACTGTTTTTT. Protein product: CASSQDILATNEKLFF.

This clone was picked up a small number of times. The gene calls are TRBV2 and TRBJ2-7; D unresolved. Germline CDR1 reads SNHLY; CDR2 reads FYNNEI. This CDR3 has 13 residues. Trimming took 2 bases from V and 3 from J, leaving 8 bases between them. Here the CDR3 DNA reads TGTGCCAGCAGTGAAAGCATGGTCTACGAGCAGTACTTC. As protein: CASSESMVYEQYF.

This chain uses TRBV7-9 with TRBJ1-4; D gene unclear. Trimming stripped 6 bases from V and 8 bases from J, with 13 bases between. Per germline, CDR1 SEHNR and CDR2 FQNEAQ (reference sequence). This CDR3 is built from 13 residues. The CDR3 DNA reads TGTGCCAGCAGTCTGGTCTATGGAGAAAAACTGTTTTTT. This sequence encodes CASSLVYGEKLFF.

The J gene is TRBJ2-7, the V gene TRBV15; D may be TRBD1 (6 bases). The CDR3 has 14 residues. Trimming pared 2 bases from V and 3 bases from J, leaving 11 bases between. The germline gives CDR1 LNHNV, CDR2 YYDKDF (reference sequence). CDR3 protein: CATSRPGQHYEQYV. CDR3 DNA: TGTGCCACCAGCAGACCCGGACAGCACTACGAGCAGTACGTC.

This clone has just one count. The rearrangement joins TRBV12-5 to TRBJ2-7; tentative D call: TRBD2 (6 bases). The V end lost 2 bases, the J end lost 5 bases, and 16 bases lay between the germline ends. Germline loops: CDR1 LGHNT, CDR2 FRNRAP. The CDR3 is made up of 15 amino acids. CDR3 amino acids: CASGLSLARRHEQYF. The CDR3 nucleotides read TGTGCTAGTGGTTTGAGCCTAGCGAGGCGGCACGAGCAGTACTTC. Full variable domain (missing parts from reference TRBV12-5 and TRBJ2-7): DARVTQTPRHKVTEMGQEVTMRCQPILGHNTVFWYRQTMMQGLELLAYFRNRAPLDDSGMPKDRFSAEMPDATLATLKIQPSEPRDSAVYFCASGLSLARRHEQYFGPGTRLTVT.

This CDR3 reads CASSFTYYEQYF. The CDR3 DNA sequence: TGTGCCAGCAGTTTTACTTATTACGAGCAGTACTTC. The V gene is TRBV28, the J gene TRBJ2-7; D uncertain. The V end was cut by 3 bases, the J end by 4 bases, with 7 bases between. Germline CDR1 is MDHEN and CDR2 is SYDVKM. The CDR3 has 12 residues.

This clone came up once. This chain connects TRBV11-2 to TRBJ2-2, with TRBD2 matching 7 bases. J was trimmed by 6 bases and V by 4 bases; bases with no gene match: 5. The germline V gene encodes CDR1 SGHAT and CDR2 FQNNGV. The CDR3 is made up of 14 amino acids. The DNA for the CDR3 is TGTGCCAGCAGCTCCAGCGGGGCCGCCGGGGAGCTGTTTTTT. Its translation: CASSSSGAAGELFF.

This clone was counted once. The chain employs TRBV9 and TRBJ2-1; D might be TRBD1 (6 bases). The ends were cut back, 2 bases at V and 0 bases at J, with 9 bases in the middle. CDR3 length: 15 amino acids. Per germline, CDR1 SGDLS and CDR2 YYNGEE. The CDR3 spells CASSVGASSYNEQFF. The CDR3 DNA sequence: TGTGCCAGCAGCGTGGGGGCTAGCTCCTACAATGAGCAGTTCTTC. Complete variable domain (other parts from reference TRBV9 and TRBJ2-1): DSGVTQTPKHLITATGQRVTLRCSPRSGDLSVYWYQQSLDQGLQFLIQYYNGEERAKGNILERFSAQQFPDLHSELNLSSLELGDSALYFCASSVGASSYNEQFFGPGTRLTVL.

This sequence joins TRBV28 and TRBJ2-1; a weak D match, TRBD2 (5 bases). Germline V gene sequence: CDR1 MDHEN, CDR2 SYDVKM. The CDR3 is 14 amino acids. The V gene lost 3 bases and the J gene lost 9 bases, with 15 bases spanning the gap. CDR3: CASSLPLGSGEQFF. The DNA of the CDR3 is TGTGCCAGCAGTTTGCCCCTTGGGAGTGGTGAGCAGTTCTTC. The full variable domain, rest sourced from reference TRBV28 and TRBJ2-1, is DVKVTQSSRYLVKRTGEKVFLECVQDMDHENMFWYRQDPGLGLRLIYFSYDVKMKEKGDIPEGYSVSREKKERFSLILESASTNQTSMYLCASSLPLGSGEQFFGPGTRLTVL.